This TCR beta chain was found in a study of blood T cell repertoires in COVID-19. As for the study in general: Acute and convalescent COVID-19 specimens originated in the United States, Italy and Spain. T cells, B-cell-depleted T cells, or PBMCs supplied cDNA or gDNA.

Methods used by the authors: Using reference gene primer amplification, nucleated cell counts were estimated. Profiling relied on immunoSEQ multiplex PCR, and the TCRdb table lists in-frame clones only, not all of them. The V and J calls and clone size are taken from that table; D and trimming were inferred from the DNA. The sample has roughly 250,000 clones, around 90% seen once. The ends lost 6 bases at V and 0 bases at J; junction bases unmatched: 9. The CDR3 is 16 residues long. Germline lookup yields CDR1 ENHRY and CDR2 SYGVKD. The material sequenced was peripheral blood. The clonotype comes from a woman in her thirties or forties with acute or convalescent COVID-19. The chain carries TRBV10-3 and TRBJ1-2, with 8 bases fitting TRBD1. CDR3 DNA sequence: TGTGCCATCAGGGGGACAGGAGAGGGCACTAACTATGGCTACACCTTC. Its protein is CAIRGTGEGTNYGYTF.